Following are 3 T cell receptor beta chains from one sample sequenced in a study of cytomegalovirus exposure and HLA in healthy donors. Assay: immunoSEQ multiplex PCR; the TCRdb copy retains only in-frame clones and omits some. Of under 50,000 clones in the sample, 94% were seen once. Specimen: PBMCs. Source of these receptors: a woman in her late teens or twenties in good health and CMV-seropositive.

The CDR3 loop is CASSKARETDHNSPLHF. The CDR3 DNA sequence: TGTGCCAGCAGCAAAGCGCGCGAGACAGACCATAATTCACCCCTCCACTTT. The V gene is TRBV21-1, the J gene TRBJ1-6; TRBD1 was called by the table and not checked on the DNA. TRBV21-1 has pseudogene status. CDR3 length: 17 residues.

The chain joins TRBV10-3 to TRBJ2-7, with TRBD1 matching 9 bases. There are 15 residues in the CDR3. V shed 4 bases, J shed 0 bases, and the junction held 4 bases outside the gene matches. Germline V gives CDR1 ENHRY, CDR2 SYGVKD. The CDR3 bases are TGTGCCATCAGTGGGGGACAGGGTAGCTCCTACGAGCAGTACTTC. Translating gives CAISGGQGSSYEQYF.

V usage is TRBV12-1 and J usage is TRBJ2-7; the table calls TRBD1, which could not be checked here. TRBV12-1 is noted as a pseudogene. This CDR3 has 13 residues. The chain's CDR3 is CASSFGQDYEQYF. CDR3 DNA: TGTGCCAGCAGCTTTGGACAGGACTACGAGCAGTACTTC.